This entry features one T cell receptor beta chain sequence. The PCR employed 60 Vbeta primers together with 13 Jbeta primers. Profiling relied on immunoSEQ multiplex PCR, and the TCRdb table lists in-frame clones only, not all of them. Of 120,000 to 150,000 clones in the sample, around 9.6% were seen once. This sample is drawn from a study of cytomegalovirus exposure and HLA in healthy donors. Looking at the study overall: Of the donors genotyped, approximately 430 in all, less than 90% fell in the Caucasian-associated ancestry cluster.

Germline lookup yields CDR1 MNHEY and CDR2 SMNVEV (reference sequence). The J segment lost 6 bases and the V segment lost 3 bases, leaving 10 bases of the junction unmatched. The CDR3 sequence is 17 residues long. Donors sampled were nominally healthy, though unrecorded immune exposures were likely. Sequenced: PBMCs. The TCR was taken from a male donor in good health and CMV-seronegative. The chain couples TRBV27 to TRBJ2-2; 10 bases are shared with TRBD1. CDR3 bases: TGTGCCAGCAGTTTTGGTGAACGGACAGGGGGACCCGGGGAGCTGTTTTTT. Encoded protein: CASSFGERTGGPGELFF.